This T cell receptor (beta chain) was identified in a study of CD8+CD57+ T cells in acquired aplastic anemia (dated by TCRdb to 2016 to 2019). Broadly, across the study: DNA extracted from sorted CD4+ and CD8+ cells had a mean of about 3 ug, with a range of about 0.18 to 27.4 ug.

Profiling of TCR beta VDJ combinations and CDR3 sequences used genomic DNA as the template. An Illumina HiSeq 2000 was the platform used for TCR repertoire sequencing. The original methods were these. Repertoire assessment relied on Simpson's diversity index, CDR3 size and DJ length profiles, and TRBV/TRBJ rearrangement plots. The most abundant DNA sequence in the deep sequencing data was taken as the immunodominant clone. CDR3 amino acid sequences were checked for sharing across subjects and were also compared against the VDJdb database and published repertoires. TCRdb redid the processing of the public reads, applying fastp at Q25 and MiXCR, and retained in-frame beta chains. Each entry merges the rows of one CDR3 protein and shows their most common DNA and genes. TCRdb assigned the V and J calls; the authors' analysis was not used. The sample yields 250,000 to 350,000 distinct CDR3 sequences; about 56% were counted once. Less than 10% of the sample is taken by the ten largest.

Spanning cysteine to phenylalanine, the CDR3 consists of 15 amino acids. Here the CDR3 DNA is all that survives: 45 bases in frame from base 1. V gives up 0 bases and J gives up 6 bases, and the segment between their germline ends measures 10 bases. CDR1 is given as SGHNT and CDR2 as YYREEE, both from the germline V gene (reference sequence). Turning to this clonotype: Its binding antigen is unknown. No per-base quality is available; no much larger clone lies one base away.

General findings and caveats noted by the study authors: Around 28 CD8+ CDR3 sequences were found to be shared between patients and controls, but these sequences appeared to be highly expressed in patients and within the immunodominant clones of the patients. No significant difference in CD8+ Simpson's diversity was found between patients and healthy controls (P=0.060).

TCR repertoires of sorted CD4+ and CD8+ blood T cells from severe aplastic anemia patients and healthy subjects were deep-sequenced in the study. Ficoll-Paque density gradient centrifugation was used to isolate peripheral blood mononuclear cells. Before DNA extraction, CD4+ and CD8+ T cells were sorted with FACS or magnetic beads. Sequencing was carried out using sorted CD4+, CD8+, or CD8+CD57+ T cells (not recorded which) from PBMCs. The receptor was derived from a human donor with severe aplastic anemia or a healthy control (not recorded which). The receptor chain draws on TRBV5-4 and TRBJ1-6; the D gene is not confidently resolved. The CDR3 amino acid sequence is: CASSLDSGVNSPLHF. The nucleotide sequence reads TGTGCCAGCAGCTTGGATAGTGGAGTTAATTCACCCCTCCACTTT.